The source of this T cell receptor (beta chain) is a study of identical twins. The sample holds a few counts of this clonotype. Its specificity is not known. TCRdb analysed the 5' RACE reads with MiXCR anew, one entry per CDR3 protein. The table records approximately 670,000 distinct CDR3 sequences, roughly 6% of them present only once. Each donor was a healthy Caucasian. Broader study findings: In monozygotic twins, models underestimated the sharing of out-of-frame TCR alpha. Memory repertoires showed no such pattern, whereas abundant cord blood beta clonotypes carried fewer insertions.

Germline V gene data show CDR1 as DFQATT and CDR2 as SNEGSKA (reference sequence). The CDR3 is made up of 11 amino acids. Trimming removed 6 bases from V and 11 bases from J, with 17 bases in between. This TCR came from a man in his late teens or twenties in good health. The sample consisted of naive T cells sorted from blood. J is TRBJ2-7 and V is TRBV20-1, with unresolved D. CDR3: CSAQKAPTEYF. As DNA, the CDR3 is TGCAGTGCCCAGAAGGCACCGACGGAGTACTTC.